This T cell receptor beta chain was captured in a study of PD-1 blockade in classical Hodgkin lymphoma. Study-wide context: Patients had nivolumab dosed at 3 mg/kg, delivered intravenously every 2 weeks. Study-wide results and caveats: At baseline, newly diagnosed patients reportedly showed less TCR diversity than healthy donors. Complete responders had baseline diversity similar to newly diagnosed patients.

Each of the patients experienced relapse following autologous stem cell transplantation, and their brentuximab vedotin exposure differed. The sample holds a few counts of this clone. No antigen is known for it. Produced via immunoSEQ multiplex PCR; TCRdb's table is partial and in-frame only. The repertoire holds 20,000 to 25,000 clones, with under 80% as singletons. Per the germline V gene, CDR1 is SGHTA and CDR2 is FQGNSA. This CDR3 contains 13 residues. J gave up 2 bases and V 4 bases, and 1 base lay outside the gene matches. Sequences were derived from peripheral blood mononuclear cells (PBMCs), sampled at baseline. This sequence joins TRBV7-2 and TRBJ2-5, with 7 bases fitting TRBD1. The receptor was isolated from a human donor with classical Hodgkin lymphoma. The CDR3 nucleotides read TGTGCCAGCAGCTGGGGACAGCAAGAGACCCAGTACTTC. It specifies CASSWGQQETQYF.